This TCR beta chain was captured by sequencing in a study of read filtering for tumor transcriptome and immune sequencing (dated by TCRdb to between 2020 and 2021). Broadly, across the study: Of the patients in the cohort, more than 16 were male and around 15 were female, and their mean age was about 68 years, with a range of roughly 45 to 90. One main goal was a read-filtering strategy for immune repertoire data, in particular deciding whether clonotypes backed by only one read should be removed. Using the same bone marrow samples, the study ran both targeted immune repertoire sequencing and bulk whole-transcriptome sequencing and then compared the TCR repertoires from each method. After DNase treatment, whole-transcriptome libraries were prepared with the TruSeq RNA Access Library Prep Kit. Under revised international staging, roughly eight patients fell into R-ISS I, some 15 into R-ISS II and six or seven into R-ISS III. TCR-region mapped reads per sample ranged from about 4 to 10.27 million with IR-seq versus only roughly 85 to 1273 with RNA-seq.

Every patient had bone marrow sampled at the time of active disease. Bone marrow mononuclear cells were isolated by Ficoll-Hypaque density gradient centrifugation. Myeloma plasma cells were removed and CD138-negative cells were collected by negative selection after labeling with CD138 magnetic microbeads on a MACS separator. Flow cytometry on an Attune NxT with CD138 antibodies was used to check the purity of the isolated cells. Total RNA was extracted with TRIzol reagent and quantified with a NanoDrop spectrophotometer. Paired RNA-seq and IR-seq were performed on each patient's CD138-negative bone marrow sample. TCR libraries were constructed from roughly 380 ng RNA using the Immunoverse kit, and molecular barcoded adaptors covering alpha/delta and beta/gamma chains were employed. The same RNA used for transcriptome sequencing was used for TCR library preparation. TCR libraries were sequenced on an Illumina HiSeq 4000 with 2 x 150 cycles. In the paper's pipeline: With MiXCR, TCR reads were aligned to human V, D, J and C references and assembled into CDR3 clonotypes, with quality filtering and error correction included. The tcR package in R was used to analyze clonotype counts and gene usage diversity. Raw mapping reads were checked after the RNA-seq reads had been mapped by STAR aligner version 2.5.3a onto the human GRCh37 genome. To test the effect of sequencing depth on detected clonotypes, IR-seq fastq files were randomly downsampled using Seqtk 1.3. TCRdb reran the public reads through fastp at Q25 and MiXCR, keeping productive beta chains. Every CDR3 protein is listed once, alongside the most common genes and DNA of its rows. TCRdb's processing, not the authors', yielded these V and J calls. This sample lists 94,000 or so distinct CDR3 sequences; around 12% were detected once. Just under 15% of the sample is taken by the ten largest.

The full study reports these points: The correlation between IR-seq and RNA-seq shared clonotype proportions rose when single-read clonotypes were removed. The sorted CD138-negative fraction was not purified T cells but a mixed bone marrow immune population. Single-read clonotypes made up about 82% of clonotypes but only approximately 3.5% of total reads in IR-seq, compared with approximately 70% of clonotypes and approximately 45% of reads in RNA-seq. Clonotypes were captured by IR-seq at much higher depth and more reliably than by RNA-seq, and smaller IR-seq throughput was sufficient for identification of most shared clonotypes.

Deletion took 3 bases off V and 6 bases off J, with a span of 11 bases between the germline ends. CDR1 SGDLS and CDR2 YYNGEE are derived from the germline V gene. From the cysteine up to the phenylalanine, the CDR3 has a length of 13 residues. Just CDR3 DNA is preserved here, 39 bases in frame from base 1. This clonotype was seen many times. No cognate antigen has been identified for it. Base quality data are lacking; no much larger clone is found one base away. The sample consisted of a population of CD138-negative cells sorted from bone marrow. The sample's cell subset or site label, in plain terms: bone marrow mononuclear cells depleted of CD138+ plasma/myeloma cells by negative magnetic selection. The TCR originated in a donor at least 40 years old with multiple myeloma. The chain joins TRBV9 to TRBJ2-3, with the D gene not confidently named. The DNA sequence is given as TGTGCCAGCAGCGCCGTCCCCGGGGATACGCAGTATTTT. Translated, it gives CASSAVPGDTQYF.